This entry lists 16 T cell receptor beta chains sequenced from one sample in a study of control samples from healthy donors and cancer patients. Assay: immunoSEQ multiplex PCR; the TCRdb copy retains only in-frame clones and omits some. Here the sample spans under 140,000 clones, roughly 90% being singletons. The sample taken for sequencing was PBMCs. The receptor set was obtained from a woman aged 55-70 years with lung cancer.

This clone occurred once. The rearrangement joins TRBV5-4 to TRBJ1-1, with TRBD1 as a possible D gene (5 bases). Germline V gene lookup returns CDR1 SGHNT and CDR2 YYREEE (reference sequence). The CDR3 is made up of 16 amino acids. Trimming took off 1 base at V and 3 bases at J, with 16 bases between the two ends. This chain's CDR3 is CASSLPAGMGDTEAFF. CDR3 sequence (DNA): TGTGCCAGCAGCTTGCCGGCAGGGATGGGTGACACTGAAGCTTTCTTT.

This clone was seen a handful of times. The gene calls are TRBV4-1 and TRBJ2-3, with TRBD2 matching over 15 bases. The CDR3 has 18 residues. Unmatched junction bases numbered 5, after V lost 1 base and J lost 3 bases. Germline lookup yields CDR1 MGHRA and CDR2 YSYEKL. In DNA form, the CDR3 reads TGCGCCAGCAGCCAAGGTCGGACTAGCGGGAGGGCTACAGATACGCAGTATTTT. Its protein is CASSQGRTSGRATDTQYF.

This clone appeared once. The V gene is TRBV4-1, the J gene TRBJ2-5; no reliable D call. In germline, CDR1 is MGHRA, CDR2 YSYEKL. The V and J ends lost 0 bases and 4 bases respectively, with 9 bases between them. The CDR3 is 14 amino acids. CDR3 DNA sequence: TGCGCCAGCAGCCAAGAAAGAAAGCGAGAGACCCAGTACTTC. The encoded protein is CASSQERKRETQYF.

V is TRBV6-5 and J is TRBJ1-1, with D unclear. Germline CDR1 and CDR2: MNHEY and SVGAGI. Trimming shortened V by 2 bases and J by 0 bases, and 13 bases separated the two germline ends. This CDR3 contains 16 residues. CDR3 loop: CASSYGSRVLNTEAFF. The CDR3 region has the DNA TGTGCCAGCAGTTACGGGTCTAGGGTGTTGAACACTGAAGCTTTCTTT.

The V gene is TRBV2, the J gene TRBJ1-2; the D is unclear. V lost 1 base and J 8 bases, leaving 8 bases between the germline ends. This CDR3 region has 12 residues. CDR1 and CDR2 from the germline V gene are SNHLY and FYNNEI. The CDR3 bases are TGTGCCAGCAGTGAAGGACAAGGCGGCTACACCTTC. Amino acids: CASSEGQGGYTF.

This sequence joins TRBV10-3 and TRBJ2-7; 12 bases map to TRBD1. The CDR3 consists of 15 residues. Germline V gene data show CDR1 as ENHRY and CDR2 as SYGVKD. The ends lost 4 bases at V and 2 bases at J; junction bases unmatched: 3. The CDR3 nucleotides read TGTGCCATCAGTGGGGGACAGGGGGCCACCTACGAGCAGTACTTC. Its protein product is CAISGGQGATYEQYF.

This chain links TRBV2 with TRBJ1-4; TRBD1 matches 8 bases. V lost 5 bases, J lost 3 bases, and 5 bases stayed unmatched. Germline V CDR1 and CDR2: SNHLY, FYNNEI. The CDR3 is 15 residues long. The DNA for the CDR3 is TGTGCCAGCAGTTTGAACAGGGGGTCTAATGAAAAACTGTTTTTT. Translated: CASSLNRGSNEKLFF.

This chain uses TRBV9 with TRBJ2-7; D is unclear. From germline, CDR1 is SGDLS and CDR2 YYNGEE. This CDR3 is 14 amino acids long. The V end lost 2 bases, the J end lost 0 bases, and 9 bases lay between the germline ends. Here the CDR3 reads CASSVAGASYEQYF. The CDR3 nucleotides read TGTGCCAGCAGCGTCGCAGGTGCCTCCTACGAGCAGTACTTC.

This clone was found once. The chain couples TRBV10-1 to TRBJ1-2; 7 bases align to TRBD1. J gave up 2 bases and V 7 bases, and 4 bases lay outside the gene matches. Germline loops: CDR1 WNHNN, CDR2 SYGVQD (reference sequence). The CDR3 consists of 13 residues. CDR3 amino acids: CASTPTGNYGYTF. The CDR3 bases are TGCGCCAGCACTCCGACAGGGAACTATGGCTACACCTTC.

This clone has just a few counts. The chain links TRBV19 to TRBJ1-1; 7 positions match TRBD1. The V gene end was trimmed by 6 bases and the J gene end by 6 bases; junction bases not matched to a gene: 10. In germline, CDR1 is LNHDA, CDR2 SQIVND (reference sequence). The CDR3 consists of 14 residues. The CDR3 nucleotides are TGTGCCAGTAGACTTACAGGGGCAATCGCTGAAGCTTTCTTT. It is translated as CASRLTGAIAEAFF.

In this sample, this clone turned up a few times. The chain is built from TRBV7-6 and TRBJ2-1; 7 bases line up with TRBD2. The ends lost 5 bases at V and 2 bases at J; junction bases unmatched: 6. Germline CDR1 SGHVS, CDR2 FNYEAQ. The CDR3 has 15 amino acids. The CDR3 bases are TGTGCCAGCAGCCCCGCGGCGGGAGCCTACAATGAGCAGTTCTTC. Amino acid sequence: CASSPAAGAYNEQFF.

The CDR3 loop is CASSYRPGGAYNEQFF. The CDR3 DNA reads as TGTGCCAGCAGTTACCGGCCCGGGGGGGCCTACAATGAGCAGTTCTTC. The chain carries TRBV6-2 or TRBV6-3 and TRBJ2-1; 8 positions match TRBD2. The CDR3 loop spans 16 amino acids. From germline, CDR1 is MNHEY and CDR2 SVGEGT. The J segment lost 2 bases and the V segment lost 2 bases, leaving 5 bases of the junction unmatched.

This clone turned up a few times. This sequence joins TRBV19 and TRBJ1-5, with a tentative D call TRBD1 (5 bases). This CDR3 contains 15 residues. The V and J ends lost 5 bases and 0 bases respectively, with 11 bases between them. Germline lookup yields CDR1 LNHDA and CDR2 SQIVND (reference sequence). The CDR3 sequence is CASSGQTASNQPQHF. The CDR3 region has the DNA TGTGCCAGTAGTGGGCAGACAGCTAGCAATCAGCCCCAGCATTTT.

This clone was counted a single time. The rearrangement joins TRBV29-1 to TRBJ1-1, with a tentative D call TRBD1 (6 bases). V gave up 1 base and J gave up 1 base, with 10 bases separating them. Germline values: CDR1 SQVTM, CDR2 ANQGSEA. The CDR3 consists of 14 residues. CDR3 DNA: TGCAGCGTTGAAGTGGGGGGGCCGAACACTGAAGCTTTCTTT. Amino acid sequence: CSVEVGGPNTEAFF.

The V gene is TRBV20-1, the J gene TRBJ2-1, with unresolved D. V gave up 3 bases and J gave up 7 bases, with 10 bases separating them. Germline CDR1 is DFQATT and CDR2 is SNEGSKA (reference sequence). This CDR3 is 12 amino acids long. The CDR3 protein is CSASHRRNEQFF. CDR3 bases: TGCAGTGCTAGTCACCGACGGAATGAGCAGTTCTTC.

The CDR3: CASSLSGLSGGETQYF. In DNA, the CDR3 is TGTGCCAGCAGCTTATCGGGGTTATCGGGCGGAGAGACCCAGTACTTC. The chain joins TRBV7-2 to TRBJ2-5; TRBD2 might be the D (5 bases). The CDR3 contains 16 residues. Germline CDR1 is SGHTA and CDR2 is FQGNSA. The germline V and J ends were trimmed by 2 bases and 4 bases, with 17 bases remaining between them.